This entry lists 30 T cell receptor beta chains sequenced from one sample in a study of CD8+CD57+ T cells in acquired aplastic anemia. For CDR3 and TCR beta VDJ profiling, genomic DNA was the template used. From the reads, TCRdb called clonotypes with MiXCR, one entry per CDR3 protein. The sample consists of about 190,000 distinct CDR3 sequences, around half of them appearing once. Specimen: sorted CD4+, CD8+, or CD8+CD57+ T cells (not recorded which) from PBMCs. The receptors here all came from a human donor in good health, serving as a control.

V and J are TRBV20-1 and TRBJ1-2, with 8 bases lining up with TRBD1. Germline V CDR1 and CDR2: DFQATT, SNEGSKA (reference sequence). V was clipped by 0 bases and J by 2 bases; unmatched bases: 8. The CDR3 is 16 residues long. CDR3 in amino acids: CSARDLRTGKNYGYTF. For the CDR3, the DNA is TGCAGTGCTAGAGATTTAAGGACAGGGAAAAACTATGGCTACACCTTC.

This clonotype turned up a few times. V and J are TRBV18 and TRBJ1-1, with D unclear. Germline CDR1 KGHSH, CDR2 LQKENI. V dropped 2 bases and J dropped 8 bases, with 9 bases sitting between them. CDR3 length: 12 residues. CDR3 sequence reads: CASSPGPLEAFF. The CDR3 bases are TGTGCCAGCTCACCAGGGCCACTAGAAGCTTTCTTT.

This chain joins TRBV7-2 and TRBJ1-1, with no clear D. Germline loops: CDR1 SGHTA, CDR2 FQGNSA. The ends were cut back, 5 bases at V and 4 bases at J, with 17 bases in the middle. This CDR3 is built from 15 residues. In nucleotides, the CDR3 is TGTGCCAGCAGCGATACTCTAGCGGATTTCACTGAAGCTTTCTTT. It is translated as CASSDTLADFTEAFF.

The CDR3 DNA follows: TGTGCCAGCAGTTTATATTCGGGGGGCAACTACGAGCAGTACTTC. Translated: CASSLYSGGNYEQYF. The chain employs TRBV28 and TRBJ2-7, with D possibly matching TRBD2 (7 bases). This CDR3 comprises 15 residues. Germline V lookup: CDR1 MDHEN, CDR2 SYDVKM. Trimming removed 1 base from V and 3 bases from J, with 13 bases in between.

The table lists this clonotype with many counts. V and J are TRBV6-6 and TRBJ1-4; 8 nucleotides align to TRBD1. With 5 bases clipped from V and 7 bases from J, the junction kept 12 bases outside the gene matches. Germline values: CDR1 MNHNY, CDR2 SVGAGI (reference sequence). This CDR3 has 16 residues. CDR3 nucleotide sequence: TGTGCCAGCAGTCCCGTACACAGGGGGATGGGTGAAAAACTGTTTTTT. This encodes CASSPVHRGMGEKLFF.

The genes are TRBV9 and TRBJ1-6; D remains unclear. Germline CDR1 is SGDLS and CDR2 is YYNGEE. The V gene lost 0 bases and the J gene lost 5 bases, with 9 bases spanning the gap. The CDR3 has 15 amino acids. CDR3 sequence: CASSVVARNNSPLHF. CDR3 in DNA: TGTGCCAGCAGCGTAGTGGCACGGAATAATTCACCCCTCCACTTT.

This clonotype was counted ten times or more. The chain couples TRBV20-1 to TRBJ2-1; D unclear. Trimming cost V 5 bases and J 0 bases, with 14 bases left between them. Germline-derived CDR1 and CDR2 are DFQATT and SNEGSKA (reference sequence). The CDR3 runs 15 residues. The CDR3 loop reads CSASEVESSYNEQFF. The CDR3 DNA is TGCAGTGCTTCCGAGGTGGAGAGCTCCTACAATGAGCAGTTCTTC.

This chain connects TRBV2 to TRBJ2-1, with 10 bases identical to TRBD2. The CDR3 spans 10 residues. Germline assignment: CDR1 SNHLY and CDR2 FYNNEI. CDR3: CASGGNEQFF. The CDR3 coding sequence is TGTGCTAGCGGGGGGAATGAGCAGTTCTTC.

This clonotype showed up just a few times. V is TRBV15 and J is TRBJ2-7; the match to TRBD1 covers 10 bases. The germline gives CDR1 LNHNV, CDR2 YYDKDF (reference sequence). V lost 5 bases, J lost 2 bases, and 3 bases stayed unmatched. This CDR3 is built from 14 residues. The CDR3 loop is CATSLDRGTYEQYF. In DNA form, the CDR3 reads TGTGCCACCAGCCTGGACAGGGGGACCTACGAGCAGTACTTC.

The chain joins TRBV10-1 to TRBJ2-2, with D perhaps TRBD2 (5 bases). The V end was cut by 3 bases, the J end by 0 bases, with 11 bases between. This CDR3 has 16 residues. Germline V gene data show CDR1 as WNHNN and CDR2 as SYGVQD (reference sequence). The CDR3 sequence: CASSEGEGTNTGELFF. The CDR3 coding sequence is TGCGCCAGCAGTGAAGGTGAGGGAACGAACACCGGGGAGCTGTTTTTT.

This clonotype was seen more than once but under ten times. The conserved phenylalanine or tryptophan normally closing the CDR3 is absent here, so this likely arose from a read error. Because the CDR3's place on the DNA is in doubt, the DNA is left out and the CDR3 is given as listed by TCRdb. The chain links TRBV7-9 to TRBJ2-3; the tabulated D call, TRBD2, remains unverified against the DNA. The CDR3 region is 15 residues in length, termini included. Germline V lookup: CDR1 SEHNR, CDR2 FQNEAQ (reference sequence). The CDR3 loop reads CASTTSGEPRFNFGP.

CDR3 nucleotides: TGCGCCAGCAGTGAGGTCTCGGCTCAGCCCCAGCATTTT. This gives the protein CASSEVSAQPQHF. The chain is built from TRBV10-2 and TRBJ1-5; D uncertain. CDR3 length: 13 residues. CDR1 WSHSY and CDR2 SAAADI come from the germline V gene. V was clipped by 2 bases and J by 6 bases, with 8 bases between them.

This clonotype has ten or more counts. The V gene is TRBV5-5, the J gene TRBJ1-1, with TRBD1 identical over 8 bases. J gave up 0 bases and V 6 bases, and 13 bases lay outside the gene matches. CDR3 length: 17 amino acids. CDR1 is SGHKS and CDR2 is YYEKEE in the germline V gene (reference sequence). CDR3 loop: CASNTGQGRSMNTEAFF. The CDR3 bases are TGTGCCAGCAACACCGGACAGGGCAGATCCATGAACACTGAAGCTTTCTTT.

This clonotype was found a few times. This sequence joins TRBV9 and TRBJ2-7, with 7 bases fitting TRBD1. The CDR3 contains 16 residues. Germline values: CDR1 SGDLS, CDR2 YYNGEE. With V trimmed by 7 bases and J by 5 bases, 18 bases remained unmatched. The CDR3 spells CASAHTRAQGLNEQYF. In DNA form, the CDR3 reads TGTGCCAGCGCCCACACCCGCGCACAGGGGTTAAACGAGCAGTACTTC.

A remark on this clonotype: A much larger clone is a single base away; this may be a read error. V usage is TRBV20-1 and J usage is TRBJ2-2; TRBD1 matches 10 bases. Per germline, CDR1 DFQATT and CDR2 SNEGSKA (reference sequence). CDR3 length: 17 amino acids. The V segment lost 5 bases and the J segment 0 bases; nucleotides outside the gene matches: 9. In DNA form, the CDR3 reads TGCAGTGCTGGAGGGGGGACAGGGGCTACGAACACCGGGGAGCTGTTTTTT. Its translation: CSAGGGTGATNTGELFF.

This chain links TRBV19 with TRBJ1-4; D is unresolved. V dropped 5 bases and J dropped 5 bases, with 6 bases sitting between them. CDR1 and CDR2 (germline): LNHDA, SQIVND (reference sequence). The CDR3 is 12 amino acids. CDR3 DNA sequence: TGTGCCAGTAGTTGGGAGAATGAAAAACTGTTTTTT. This translates into CASSWENEKLFF.

This clonotype was observed a single time. The chain is built from TRBV20-1 and TRBJ1-1, with D unresolved. Trimming took 1 base from V and 0 from J, leaving 6 bases between them. Germline CDR1 and CDR2: DFQATT and SNEGSKA (reference sequence). The CDR3 is 13 residues long. CDR3 residues: CSARVPVNTEAFF. The CDR3 nucleotides read TGCAGTGCTAGAGTTCCGGTGAACACTGAAGCTTTCTTT.

The chain has TRBV20-1 and TRBJ2-3, with 10 bases aligning to TRBD2. J was trimmed by 0 bases and V by 3 bases; bases with no gene match: 9. Germline V gene data show CDR1 as DFQATT and CDR2 as SNEGSKA (reference sequence). The CDR3 sequence is 17 residues long. The chain's CDR3 is CSASEPRTSGSTDTQYF. DNA for the CDR3: TGCAGTGCTAGCGAACCCCGGACTAGCGGAAGCACAGATACGCAGTATTTT.

The chain couples TRBV25-1 to TRBJ1-2; no clear D gene. The CDR3 is 12 residues long. Trimming pared 11 bases from V and 4 bases from J, leaving 14 bases between. Per the germline V gene, CDR1 is MGHDK and CDR2 is SYGVNS. As DNA, the CDR3 is TGTGCCGGTGAGACGCGGTCCTATGGCTACACCTTC. Its translation: CAGETRSYGYTF.

This clonotype was detected only a few times. J is TRBJ2-3 and V is TRBV7-3; D is uncertain. Germline V CDR1 and CDR2: SGHTA, FQGTGA. V shed 3 bases and J shed 4 bases, with 8 bases lying between them. This CDR3 contains 13 residues. This CDR3 reads CASSLVGPDTQYF. The DNA of the CDR3 is TGTGCCAGCAGCTTGGTGGGCCCAGATACGCAGTATTTT.

This clonotype was seen repeatedly, ten times or more. The CDR3 loop reads CASSYSTGGADGYTF. The CDR3, as DNA: TGTGCCAGCAGTTACTCGACGGGGGGGGCTGACGGCTACACCTTC. The gene calls are TRBV6-2 or TRBV6-3 and TRBJ1-2, with D possibly TRBD1 on 6 matching bases. CDR3 size: 15 residues. Per the germline V gene, CDR1 is MNHEY and CDR2 is SVGEGT. Trimming removed 0 bases at V and 8 bases at J, with 16 bases between.

This clonotype was counted once. This chain joins TRBV7-3 and TRBJ1-5; 7 positions agree with TRBD1. The germline gives CDR1 SGHTA, CDR2 FQGTGA. The J segment lost 7 bases and the V segment lost 10 bases, leaving 10 bases of the junction unmatched. CDR3 size: 13 residues. The DNA of the CDR3 is TGTGCCAACTGGGACAGAAGGAGGCAGCCCCAGCATTTT. It is translated as CANWDRRRQPQHF.

V usage is TRBV7-8 and J usage is TRBJ2-5; D ambiguous. The V gene lost 0 bases and the J gene lost 3 bases, with 5 bases spanning the gap. Germline-derived CDR1 and CDR2 are SGHVS and FQNEAQ. The CDR3 contains 13 residues. The CDR3 here is CASSLAQEETQYF. CDR3 DNA: TGTGCCAGCAGCTTAGCCCAAGAAGAGACCCAGTACTTC.

The chain combines TRBV9 with TRBJ2-7; possibly TRBD2 for D (7 bases). The germline V and J ends were trimmed by 2 bases and 7 bases, with 19 bases remaining between them. This CDR3 comprises 15 residues. CDR1 SGDLS and CDR2 YYNGEE come from the germline V gene. CDR3 amino acids: CASSVAPGGWNEQYF. The DNA of the CDR3 is TGTGCCAGCAGCGTGGCTCCGGGGGGCTGGAATGAGCAGTACTTC.

This chain uses TRBV29-1 with TRBJ2-5; D unresolved. CDR3 length equals 15 residues. CDR1 is SQVTM and CDR2 is ANQGSEA in the germline V gene. Trimming left V 4 bases short and J 1 base short, with 16 bases between. As DNA, the CDR3 is TGCAGCGTTGCAGGACCCTACAGCTTCCAAGAGACCCAGTACTTC. This encodes CSVAGPYSFQETQYF.

This clonotype was counted ten times or more. The V call is TRBV6-2 or TRBV6-3, the J call TRBJ1-6; D gene unclear. There are 14 residues in the CDR3. V lost 3 bases and J lost 8, with 11 bases in between. Per germline, CDR1 MNHEY and CDR2 SVGEGT. The CDR3 DNA sequence: TGTGCCAGCAGTTATTACAGCTGGGATTCACCCCTCCACTTT. It codes for CASSYYSWDSPLHF.

The V call is TRBV9, the J call TRBJ1-6, with D perhaps TRBD1 (5 bases). V lost 4 bases and J 5 bases, leaving 16 bases between the germline ends. Per germline, CDR1 SGDLS and CDR2 YYNGEE. The CDR3 totals 16 residues. The CDR3 coding sequence is TGTGCCAGCAGCCCGCAGGGTGATCTTAATAATTCACCCCTCCACTTT. Translated: CASSPQGDLNNSPLHF.

This clonotype appeared a few times. The chain has TRBV15 and TRBJ2-1, with TRBD1 matching over 9 bases. This CDR3 is built from 17 residues. Germline V CDR1 and CDR2: LNHNV, YYDKDF (reference sequence). Losses at the gene ends were 0 bases for V and 6 bases for J; bases not matched to a gene: 9. DNA for the CDR3: TGTGCCACCAGCAGAGAGTGGACAGGGGTAACGGGCAATGAGCAGTTCTTC. Amino acid sequence: CATSREWTGVTGNEQFF.

The CDR3 is CASSDWTGGQETQYF. CDR3 nucleotide sequence: TGTGCCAGCAGTGACTGGACAGGGGGCCAAGAGACCCAGTACTTC. This sequence joins TRBV2 and TRBJ2-5, with 10 bases matching TRBD1. Germline V gene sequence: CDR1 SNHLY, CDR2 FYNNEI. J gave up 1 base and V 3 bases, and 2 bases lay outside the gene matches. The CDR3 has 15 amino acids.

The chain is built from TRBV12-3 or TRBV12-4 and TRBJ2-3; 8 bases agree with TRBD2. This CDR3 has 14 amino acids. Trimming removed 8 bases from V and 3 bases from J; junction bases left unmatched: 7. The CDR3 loop reads CASSPGLGTDTQYF. The CDR3 bases are TGTGCCAGCTCCCCGGGACTAGGGACAGATACGCAGTATTTT.